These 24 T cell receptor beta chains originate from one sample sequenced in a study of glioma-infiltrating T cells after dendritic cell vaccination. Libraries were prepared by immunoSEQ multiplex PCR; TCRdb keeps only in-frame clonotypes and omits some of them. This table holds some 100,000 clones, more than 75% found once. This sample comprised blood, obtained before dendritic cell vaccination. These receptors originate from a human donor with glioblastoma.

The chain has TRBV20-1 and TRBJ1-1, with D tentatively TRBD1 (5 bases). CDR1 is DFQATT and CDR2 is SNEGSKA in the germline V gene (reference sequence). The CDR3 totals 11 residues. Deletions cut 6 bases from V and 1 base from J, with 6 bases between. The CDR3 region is CSARENTEAFF. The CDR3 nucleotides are TGCAGTGCCAGGGAGAACACTGAAGCTTTCTTT.

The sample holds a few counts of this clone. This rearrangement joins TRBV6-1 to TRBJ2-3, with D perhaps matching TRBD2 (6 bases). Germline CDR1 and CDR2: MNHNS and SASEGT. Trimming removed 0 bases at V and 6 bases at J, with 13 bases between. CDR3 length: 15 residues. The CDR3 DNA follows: TGTGCCAGCAGTGAAGCACGACTAGGCAGGGATACGCAGTATTTT. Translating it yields CASSEARLGRDTQYF.

CDR3: CASSPMGGTSYEQYF. In nucleotides, the CDR3 is TGTGCCAGCTCACCAATGGGAGGGACCTCCTACGAGCAGTACTTC. The V gene is TRBV18, the J gene TRBJ2-7; 7 bases map to TRBD2. CDR3 length equals 15 residues. Germline CDR1 and CDR2: KGHSH and LQKENI. J gave up 0 bases and V 2 bases, and 4 bases lay outside the gene matches.

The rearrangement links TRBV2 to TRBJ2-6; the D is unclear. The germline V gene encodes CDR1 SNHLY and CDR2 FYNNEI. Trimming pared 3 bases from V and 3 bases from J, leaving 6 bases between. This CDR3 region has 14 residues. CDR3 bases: TGTGCCAGCAGTGACTATTTTGGGGCCAACGTCCTGACTTTC. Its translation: CASSDYFGANVLTF.

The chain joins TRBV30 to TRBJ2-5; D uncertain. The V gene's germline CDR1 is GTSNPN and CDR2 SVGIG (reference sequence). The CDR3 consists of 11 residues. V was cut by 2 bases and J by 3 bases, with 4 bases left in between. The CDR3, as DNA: TGTGCCTGGAGTCTAGAAGAGACCCAGTACTTC. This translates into CAWSLEETQYF.

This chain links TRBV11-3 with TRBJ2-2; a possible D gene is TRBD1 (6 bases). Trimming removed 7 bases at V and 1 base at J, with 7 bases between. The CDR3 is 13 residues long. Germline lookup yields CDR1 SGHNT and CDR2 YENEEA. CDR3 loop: CASIQGNTGELFF. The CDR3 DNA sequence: TGTGCCAGCATACAGGGGAACACCGGGGAGCTGTTTTTT.

In DNA, the CDR3 is TGTGCCAGCTCGCCCGGGGGAGGCACAGATACGCAGTATTTT. This translates into CASSPGGGTDTQYF. The J gene is TRBJ2-3, the V gene TRBV18, with D perhaps matching TRBD2 (6 bases). The CDR3 runs to 14 residues. CDR1 and CDR2 (germline): KGHSH, LQKENI. V was clipped by 6 bases and J by 1 base, with 11 bases between them.

The chain's CDR3 is CASSLRAGAGSPLHF. CDR3 DNA: TGTGCCAGCAGTTTACGCGCAGGGGCCGGTTCACCCCTCCACTTT. The chain links TRBV27 to TRBJ1-6; perhaps TRBD1 as D (6 bases). Germline loops: CDR1 MNHEY, CDR2 SMNVEV (reference sequence). The CDR3 spans 15 residues. V dropped 2 bases and J dropped 9 bases, with 14 bases sitting between them.

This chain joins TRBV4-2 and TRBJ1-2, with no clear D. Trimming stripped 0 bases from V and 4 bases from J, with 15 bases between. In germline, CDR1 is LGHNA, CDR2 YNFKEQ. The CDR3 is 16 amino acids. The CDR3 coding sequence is TGTGCCAGCAGCCAAGATTCTGTTACAGCATTCTATGGCTACACCTTC. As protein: CASSQDSVTAFYGYTF.

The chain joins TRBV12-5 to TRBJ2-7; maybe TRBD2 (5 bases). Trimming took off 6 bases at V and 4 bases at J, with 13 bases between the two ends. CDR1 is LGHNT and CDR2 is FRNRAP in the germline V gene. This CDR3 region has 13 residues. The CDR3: CASGLELAYEQYF. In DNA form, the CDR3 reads TGTGCTAGTGGCCTAGAGTTAGCGTACGAGCAGTACTTC.

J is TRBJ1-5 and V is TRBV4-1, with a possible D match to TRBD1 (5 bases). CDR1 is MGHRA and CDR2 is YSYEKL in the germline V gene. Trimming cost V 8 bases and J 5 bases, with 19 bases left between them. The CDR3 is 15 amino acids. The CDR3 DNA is TGCGCCAGCCTTCTTAGGGGCGTACGACATCAGCCCCAGCATTTT. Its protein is CASLLRGVRHQPQHF.

In nucleotides, the CDR3 is TGTGCCAGCAGCTTTTGGACAGGGGGCGCGAACACTGAAGCTTTCTTT. It yields the protein CASSFWTGGANTEAFF. The chain employs TRBV7-9 and TRBJ1-1; 11 positions agree with TRBD1. V dropped 3 bases and J dropped 1; count of bases not matched to a gene: 4. Germline loops: CDR1 SEHNR, CDR2 FQNEAQ (reference sequence). The CDR3 extends over 16 amino acids.

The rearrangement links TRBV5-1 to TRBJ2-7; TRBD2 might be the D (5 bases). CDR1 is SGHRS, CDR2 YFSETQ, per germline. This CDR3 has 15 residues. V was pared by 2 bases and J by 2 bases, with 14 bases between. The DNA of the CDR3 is TGCGCCAGCAGCTTATCAGCGGTGGAAGCCTACGAGCAGTACTTC. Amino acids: CASSLSAVEAYEQYF.

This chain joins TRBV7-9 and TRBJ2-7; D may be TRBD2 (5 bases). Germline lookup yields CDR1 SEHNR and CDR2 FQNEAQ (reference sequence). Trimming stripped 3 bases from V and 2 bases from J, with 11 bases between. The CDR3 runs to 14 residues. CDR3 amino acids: CASSFGGSAYEQYF. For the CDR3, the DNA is TGTGCCAGCAGCTTCGGAGGATCGGCCTACGAGCAGTACTTC.

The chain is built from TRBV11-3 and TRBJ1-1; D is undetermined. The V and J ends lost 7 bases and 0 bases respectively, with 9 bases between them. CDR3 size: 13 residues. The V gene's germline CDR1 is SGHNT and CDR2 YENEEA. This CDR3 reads CASMSGVNTEAFF. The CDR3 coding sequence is TGTGCCAGCATGTCCGGGGTGAACACTGAAGCTTTCTTT.

The CDR3 loop is CASSLGLLAFEQYF. CDR3 nucleotide sequence: TGCGCCAGCAGCTTGGGTTTACTAGCTTTCGAGCAGTACTTC. The chain recombines TRBV5-1 with TRBJ2-7; a weak D match, TRBD2 (6 bases). Germline V CDR1 and CDR2: SGHRS, YFSETQ. Trimming pared 0 bases from V and 6 bases from J, leaving 13 bases between. This CDR3 comprises 14 residues.

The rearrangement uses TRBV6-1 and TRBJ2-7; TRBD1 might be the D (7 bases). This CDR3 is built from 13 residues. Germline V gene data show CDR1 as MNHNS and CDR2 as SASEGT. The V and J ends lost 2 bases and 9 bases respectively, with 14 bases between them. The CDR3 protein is CASSERRDSGQYF. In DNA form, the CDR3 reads TGTGCCAGCAGTGAAAGGCGGGACAGCGGGCAGTACTTC.

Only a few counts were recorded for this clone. The CDR3 reads CASSPRGYSNQPQHF. The CDR3 bases are TGTGCCAGCAGCCCCCGGGGGTATAGCAATCAGCCCCAGCATTTT. The genes are TRBV9 and TRBJ1-5; maybe TRBD1 (5 bases). Germline values: CDR1 SGDLS, CDR2 YYNGEE. The CDR3 has 15 amino acids. Between the trimmed V and J ends, which lost 4 bases and 0 bases, there was a span of 11 bases.

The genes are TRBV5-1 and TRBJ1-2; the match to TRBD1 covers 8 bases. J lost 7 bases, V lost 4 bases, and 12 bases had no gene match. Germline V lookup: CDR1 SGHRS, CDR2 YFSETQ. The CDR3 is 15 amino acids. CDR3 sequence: CASSANFGQGSGYTF. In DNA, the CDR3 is TGCGCCAGCAGCGCAAACTTTGGACAGGGCAGTGGCTACACCTTC.

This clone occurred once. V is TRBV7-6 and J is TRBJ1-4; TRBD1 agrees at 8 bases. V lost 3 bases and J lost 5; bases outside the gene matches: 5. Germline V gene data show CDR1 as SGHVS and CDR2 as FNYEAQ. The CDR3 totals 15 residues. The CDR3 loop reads CASSLWGQENEKLFF. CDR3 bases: TGTGCCAGCAGCTTGTGGGGACAGGAGAATGAAAAACTGTTTTTT.

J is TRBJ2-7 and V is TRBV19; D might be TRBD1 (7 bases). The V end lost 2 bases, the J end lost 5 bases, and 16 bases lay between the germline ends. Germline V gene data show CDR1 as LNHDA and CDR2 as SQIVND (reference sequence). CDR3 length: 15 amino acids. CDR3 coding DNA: TGTGCCAGTAGTATAATCGGAGGGGGCGGGCACGAGCAGTACTTC. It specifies CASSIIGGGGHEQYF.

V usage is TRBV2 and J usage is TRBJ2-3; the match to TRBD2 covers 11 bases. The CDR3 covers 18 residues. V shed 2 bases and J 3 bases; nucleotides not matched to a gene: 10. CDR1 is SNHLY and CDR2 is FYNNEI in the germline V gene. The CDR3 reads CASSERMETSGETDTQYF. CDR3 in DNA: TGTGCCAGCAGTGAAAGGATGGAGACTAGCGGGGAAACAGATACGCAGTATTTT.

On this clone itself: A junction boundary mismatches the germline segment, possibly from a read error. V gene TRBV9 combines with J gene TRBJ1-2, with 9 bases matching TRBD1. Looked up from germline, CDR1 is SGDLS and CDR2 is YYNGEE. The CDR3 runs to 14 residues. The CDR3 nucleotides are TGTGCCAGCAGCGTAGGGGGGACAGGGCAGACGGTTGCCTTC. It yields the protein CASSVGGTGQTVAF.

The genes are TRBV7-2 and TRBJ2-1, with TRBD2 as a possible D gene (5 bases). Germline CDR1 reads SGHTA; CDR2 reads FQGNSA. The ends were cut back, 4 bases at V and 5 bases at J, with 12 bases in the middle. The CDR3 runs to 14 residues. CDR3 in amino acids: CASSYASLNNEQFF. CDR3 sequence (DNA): TGTGCCAGCAGCTACGCTAGCTTAAACAATGAGCAGTTCTTC.